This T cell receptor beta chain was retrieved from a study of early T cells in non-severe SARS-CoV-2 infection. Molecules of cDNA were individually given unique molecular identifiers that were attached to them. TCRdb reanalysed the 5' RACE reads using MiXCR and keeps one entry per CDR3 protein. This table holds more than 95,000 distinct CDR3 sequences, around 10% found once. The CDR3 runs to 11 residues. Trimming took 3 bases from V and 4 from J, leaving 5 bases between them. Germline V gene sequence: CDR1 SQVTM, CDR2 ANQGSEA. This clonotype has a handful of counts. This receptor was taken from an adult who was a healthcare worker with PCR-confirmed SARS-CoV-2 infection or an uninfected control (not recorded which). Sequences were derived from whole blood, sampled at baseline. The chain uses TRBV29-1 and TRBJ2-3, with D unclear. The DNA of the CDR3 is TGCAGCGTTGAGGCCCCAGATACGCAGTATTTT. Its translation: CSVEAPDTQYF.